The rows below give T cell receptor beta chains drawn from one sample of a study of beta chain features in type 1 diabetes. The protocol was immunoSEQ multiplex PCR, while the TCRdb copy is restricted to in-frame clones and leaves out a portion. The sample has 150,000 to 190,000 clones; around 8% are singletons. Source material: central memory CD4+ T cells from blood. Every receptor here comes from a man aged 18 to 30 in good health. CDR3s include the opening cysteine and the closing phenylalanine or tryptophan.

v_call cdr3_aa
TRBV28 CASRRQSLNTEAFF
TRBV18 CASSPPVQETQYF
TRBV6-5 CASSYSRLAGAGELFF
TRBV7-2 CAIWTSSYNEQFF
TRBV7-2 CASSSGQGLSYEQYF
TRBV7-9 CASSPGQEIYGYTF
TRBV5-6 CASSFEAGTIVETQYF
TRBV13 CASSRDRGFHGYTF
TRBV7-9 CASSQDHSYSGANVLTF
TRBV5-6 CASSLGFRELFF
TRBV30 CAWSGVAAGELFF
TRBV4-2 CASSQGGSGGPRETQYF
TRBV5-1 CASRREARYEQYF
TRBV5-4 CASSQEPDRGNEKLFF
TRBV29-1 CSVDQHGQGYDYGYTF
TRBV9 CASSSGQPAGELFF
TRBV7-3 CASSLYLDRSTDTQYF
TRBV7-9 CASSPYPIQAFF
TRBV7-8 CAVSGGNYEQYF
TRBV7-2 CASSYTGSSNQPQHF
TRBV28 CASSSPGWGVEAFF
TRBV11-2 CASGGAGPHYEQYF
TRBV11-2 CASTLAGYSYEQYF
TRBV10-3 CANGDGTGVGEQYF
TRBV7-2 CASSLDGDYNQPQHF
TRBV30 CAWTSFLGAEQYF
TRBV11-2 CASSLRRGTPSYNEQFF
TRBV27 CASREIGTYGYTF
TRBV6-6 CASSYSPEGSPLHF
TRBV4-3 CASPRLAGSGETQYF
TRBV27 CASSAPGQGYNEQFF
TRBV5-1 CASSLQGRLGTGELFF
TRBV19 CASSIAPGQGKEKLFF
TRBV5-5 CASSPENRAEQFF
TRBV4-1 CASSREVRQGIHEQYF
TRBV30 CACPAAGVRKLFF
TRBV28 CASSEAGQISSSYNEQFF
TRBV9 CASSVEQGAYNEQFF
TRBV2 CASSGQINSNQPQHF
TRBV7-3 CASTLRQGRGFNYGYTF
TRBV28 CASRQGGTDEKLFF
TRBV1 CTSSHDGTSCRNEQFF
TRBV29-1 CSVGEQASQPQHF
TRBV7-2 CASTLGTSGAYNEQFF
TRBV29-1 CSVDRSTEAFF
TRBV5-1 CASRSDRDTEAFF
TRBV4-3 CASSQEPGGHYGYTF